This T cell receptor (beta chain) was captured by sequencing in a study of CD8+ T cells in alopecia areata (dated by TCRdb to the late 2010s). Some background on the complete study: The treated patients took part in an open-label pilot trial in which moderate-to-severe alopecia areata was treated with oral tofacitinib at 5 to 10 mg twice daily. Patients stayed on tofacitinib for 6 to 18 months and then had 6 months of follow-up off drug so that delayed response and recurrence could be assessed. Disease severity in treated patients was measured with the SALT score, which quantifies the percentage of affected scalp surface area. In both human patients and the C3H/HeJ mouse model, the study applied high-throughput TCRbeta sequencing to look at T cell clonal expansion in alopecia areata. On the human side, TCRbeta sequencing was run on scalp tissue and on sorted CD4+ and CD8+ peripheral blood T cells from healthy controls and from alopecia areata patients with either patchy or totalis/universalis disease. Biopsies were taken from tofacitinib-treated patients at baseline and at 4 and 24 weeks of treatment, and a later scalp biopsy was taken in several of the tofacitinib-treated patients. Clonality in the scalp was compared among normal scalp (n=4), patchy alopecia areata scalp (n=8), and alopecia totalis/universalis scalp (n=8). RNA was extracted with the PAXgene miRNA kit for fixed scalp, the miRNeasy kit for PBMCs, and the RNeasy kit for mouse skin. TCRbeta CDR3 regions were amplified by immunoSEQ multiplex PCR using 35 Vbeta forward and 13 Jbeta reverse primers.

The sample's time point, from its label and the paper: less than 30 weeks on oral tofacitinib. The treatment or condition tag for this specimen amounts to: oral pan-JAK inhibitor, 5-10 mg twice daily. Lesional scalp punch biopsies and peripheral blood were obtained from alopecia areata patients. PBMCs were isolated by density centrifugation and stained for CD3, CD4 and CD8, and CD4+ and CD8+ T cells were sorted on a FACSAria. Library preparation was by the immunoSEQ multiplex PCR assay. RNA was extracted from all samples and reverse transcribed into cDNA, which served as template for TCR sequencing. SuperScript III was used for first-strand cDNA synthesis, primed with a 2:1 mix of oligo-dT and random hexamers. Amplification bias was assessed with a synthetic immune receptor repertoire, and residual bias was removed computationally. On the study's bioinformatics: Raw reads were preprocessed for error removal, and CDR3 was defined according to IMGT conventions as running from the conserved cysteine to phenylalanine. Clonality was calculated as 1 minus Shannon entropy normalized by log2 of the number of productive unique TCRs. Scalp TCRbeta sequences were cross-referenced with sorted blood CD4 and CD8 repertoires so that the CD4 or CD8 identity of scalp clones could be inferred. TCRdb limited this immuneACCESS table to in-frame rearrangements with V and J called. A share of clones is missing; checked studies link under half to unresolved V genes, and the rest is unexplained. The DNA gave D and trimming, while V, J and clone size come from that table. Counted in this sample were approximately 150,000 clones; around 60% of them appeared once. The ten top clones hold about 14% of the sample.

Remarks on this clone: Its recognized antigen is unknown. Base qualities are missing; no much larger clone stands one base away.

Paper-wide results and their limitations: Compared with normal scalp, lesional scalp, particularly in alopecia totalis/universalis, had higher clonality and more expanded CD8+ clones, which suggests antigenic drive. Shared TCR sequences between patients were less evident than in mice, which may be partly attributable to HLA diversity in the patient population. Tofacitinib significantly decreased scalp clonality and the number of expanded CD8+ clones among the top 100 scalp clones. Scalp TCR repertoire analysis is complicated because resident alphabeta T cells in normal human skin are also sequenced, whereas mouse skin is dominated by gammadelta T cells. Because the treated cohort was small and included a single nonresponder, larger studies are needed to assess links between baseline CD8+ expansion and response. Many expanded lesional clones were found to persist in scalp and blood during tofacitinib treatment, and relapse after treatment cessation may be partly explained by this persistence.

The clonotype was recovered from a human donor with alopecia areata. The input for sequencing was CD4+ T cells sorted from blood, taken at week 24, from a patient treated with tofacitinib.

The DNA sequence follows: TGCGCCAGCAGCTTGGCTCGGGGGGGCTACAATGAGCAGTTCTTC. It translates to CASSLARGGYNEQFF. The rearranged segments are TRBV5-1 and TRBJ2-1, and 8 junctional nucleotides match TRBD2. Germline trimming amounts to 0 bases on V and 3 bases on J, with 2 as the count of junction bases outside the gene matches. CDR1 and CDR2 (SGHRS, YFSETQ) derive from the germline V gene. The CDR3 spans 15 residues, from the cysteine through the phenylalanine. Only CDR3 DNA is held: 45 bases, read in frame from base 1.